The 19 T cell receptor beta chains listed next were all sequenced from one sample in a study of blood T cell repertoires in COVID-19. The data were produced by immunoSEQ multiplex PCR, yet TCRdb's version contains in-frame clones alone and is incomplete. The data hold about 270,000 clones, with approximately 90% observed a single time. What was sequenced was peripheral blood. The receptors were gathered from a man between 60 and 70 years old who had recovered from COVID-19.

This sequence joins TRBV5-1 and TRBJ2-2; 12 nucleotides agree with TRBD1. Germline CDR1 is SGHRS and CDR2 is YFSETQ. Trimming removed 6 bases from V and 4 bases from J; junction bases left unmatched: 4. The CDR3 spans 15 residues. The CDR3 nucleotides read TGCGCCAGCACGGGGACAGGGGGCGTCACCGGGGAGCTGTTTTTT. It encodes CASTGTGGVTGELFF.

The chain is built from TRBV9 and TRBJ2-2; perhaps TRBD1 as D (6 bases). Germline V CDR1 and CDR2: SGDLS, YYNGEE. V lost 7 bases to trimming and J lost 2 bases, with 15 bases between them. The CDR3 has 15 amino acids. The CDR3 loop is CASCDDGTNTGELFF. In DNA, the CDR3 is TGTGCCAGCTGCGACGACGGGACAAACACCGGGGAGCTGTTTTTT.

This chain uses TRBV19 with TRBJ1-1, with TRBD1 as a possible D gene (5 bases). This CDR3 region has 19 residues. The germline V gene encodes CDR1 LNHDA and CDR2 SQIVND (reference sequence). Trimming cost V 7 bases and J 2 bases, with 29 bases left between them. The chain's CDR3 is CASTFQGLPPPSPNTEAFF. CDR3 DNA: TGTGCCAGTACCTTTCAGGGACTCCCCCCGCCGAGCCCCAACACTGAAGCTTTCTTT.

This clone was picked up a small number of times. This chain connects TRBV3-1 (or the pseudogene TRBV3-2) to TRBJ2-7; TRBD1 aligns across 8 bases. J was trimmed by 11 bases and V by 0 bases; bases with no gene match: 15. The V gene's germline CDR1 is LGHDT and CDR2 YNNKEL (reference sequence). This CDR3 has 16 residues. The DNA for the CDR3 is TGTGCCAGCAGCCAAGATCCTCACACAGGGGGAAAGGGAGAGTACTTC. Translation: CASSQDPHTGGKGEYF.

The chain combines TRBV7-8 with TRBJ1-6; a weak D match, TRBD1 (6 bases). The CDR3 is 15 amino acids. Deletions cut 2 bases from V and 6 bases from J, with 11 bases between. CDR1 and CDR2 (germline): SGHVS, FQNEAQ. CDR3 sequence: CASSLPGQFNSPLHF. For the CDR3, the DNA is TGTGCCAGCAGCTTACCCGGACAGTTTAATTCACCCCTCCACTTT.

CDR3 in amino acids: CAEGPSGGQETQYF. The CDR3 nucleotides read TGTGCCGAGGGCCCTAGCGGGGGACAAGAGACCCAGTACTTC. This rearrangement joins TRBV7-2 to TRBJ2-5; the match to TRBD2 covers 10 bases. Trimming removed 11 bases from V and 2 bases from J; junction bases left unmatched: 8. This CDR3 has 14 residues. CDR1 and CDR2 (germline): SGHTA, FQGNSA.

This chain links TRBV18 with TRBJ2-5; 9 nucleotides agree with TRBD2. The CDR3 length is 16 residues. With 2 bases clipped from V and 5 bases from J, the junction kept 9 bases outside the gene matches. Germline-derived CDR1 and CDR2 are KGHSH and LQKENI. DNA for the CDR3: TGTGCCAGCTCACCAGTATCTGGGACTAGCATGGAGACCCAGTACTTC. The encoded protein is CASSPVSGTSMETQYF.

This clone was seen just once. The V and J genes are TRBV2 and TRBJ1-1; D gene uncertain. The V gene lost 7 bases and the J gene lost 8 bases, with 8 bases spanning the gap. The CDR3 covers 10 residues. Germline V gene data show CDR1 as SNHLY and CDR2 as FYNNEI. The CDR3 nucleotides are TGTGCCAGCAAGCGAATAGAAGCTTTCTTT. Its translation is CASKRIEAFF.

This rearrangement joins TRBV10-2 to TRBJ1-1, with D perhaps matching TRBD1 (6 bases). V was pared by 6 bases and J by 8 bases, with 16 bases between. From germline, CDR1 is WSHSY and CDR2 SAAADI. The CDR3 extends over 13 amino acids. CDR3 coding DNA: TGCGCCAGCAGGGAGACAGGTCTGTGGGAAGCTTTCTTT. This sequence encodes CASRETGLWEAFF.

The rearrangement uses TRBV11-2 and TRBJ2-5, with D possibly TRBD2 on 6 matching bases. CDR3 length: 12 amino acids. The V end lost 5 bases, the J end lost 2 bases, and 6 bases lay between the germline ends. Germline values: CDR1 SGHAT, CDR2 FQNNGV. CDR3 sequence: CASSGRQETQYF. The CDR3 bases are TGTGCCAGCAGCGGGAGGCAAGAGACCCAGTACTTC.

The chain combines TRBV5-1 with TRBJ1-4, with 9 bases identical to TRBD1. In germline, CDR1 is SGHRS, CDR2 YFSETQ. V was clipped by 7 bases and J by 5 bases; unmatched bases: 6. This CDR3 is built from 14 residues. The CDR3 spells CASQPGTGNEKLFF. Here the CDR3 DNA reads TGCGCCAGCCAACCAGGGACAGGGAATGAAAAACTGTTTTTT.

The CDR3 region has the DNA TGTGCCAGCAGTCCTAGGGACAGGATACAAGAGACCCAGTACTTC. Its translation: CASSPRDRIQETQYF. The chain uses TRBV28 and TRBJ2-5, with 8 bases that match TRBD1. V lost 5 bases, J lost 2 bases, and 7 bases stayed unmatched. Germline V CDR1 and CDR2: MDHEN, SYDVKM. This CDR3 has 15 residues.

To note about this clone: The sample has other DNA sequences that encode this CDR3 too. The V call is TRBV6-5, the J call TRBJ1-4, with D possibly TRBD1 on 5 matching bases. CDR3 length: 15 amino acids. Trimming took 6 bases from V and 0 from J, leaving 11 bases between them. CDR1 MNHEY and CDR2 SVGAGI come from the germline V gene. The CDR3 DNA reads TGTGCCAGCAGCAGAGACAGTGCAACTAATGAAAAACTGTTTTTT. Its translation: CASSRDSATNEKLFF.

The chain uses TRBV4-2 and TRBJ2-7; 13 bases map to TRBD2. Losses at the gene ends were 3 bases for V and 1 base for J; bases not matched to a gene: 3. Germline CDR1 LGHNA, CDR2 YNFKEQ. CDR3 length equals 16 residues. The CDR3 region has the DNA TGTGCCAGCAGCCAGGCGACTAGCGGGGGGTCCTACGAGCAGTACTTC. Translated: CASSQATSGGSYEQYF.

V gene TRBV12-3 or TRBV12-4 combines with J gene TRBJ1-1, with TRBD1 identical over 7 bases. The CDR3 sequence is 13 residues long. With V trimmed by 2 bases and J by 7 bases, 4 bases remained unmatched. CDR3 region: CASSLRTGGEAFF. The CDR3 coding sequence is TGTGCCAGCAGTTTACGGACAGGAGGTGAAGCTTTCTTT.

The CDR3 nucleotides read TGCAGTGCTAGTGCAGGGATGAACACTGAAGCTTTCTTT. This gives the protein CSASAGMNTEAFF. This chain connects TRBV20-1 to TRBJ1-1, with D tentatively TRBD1 (5 bases). The CDR3 is 13 residues long. Deletions cut 3 bases from V and 0 bases from J, with 8 bases between. The germline V gene encodes CDR1 DFQATT and CDR2 SNEGSKA (reference sequence).

V usage is TRBV6-6 and J usage is TRBJ2-3, with 9 bases lining up with TRBD2. Germline V gives CDR1 MNHNY, CDR2 SVGAGI (reference sequence). Trimming cost V 2 bases and J 2 bases; bases outside gene matches: 2. The CDR3 has 15 residues. The DNA for the CDR3 is TGTGCCAGCAGTTACCCTAGCGGGGCCACAGATACGCAGTATTTT. It translates to CASSYPSGATDTQYF.

V gene TRBV4-2 combines with J gene TRBJ1-5; 7 bases align to TRBD1. The ends lost 3 bases at V and 0 bases at J; junction bases unmatched: 11. Looked up from germline, CDR1 is LGHNA and CDR2 is YNFKEQ. The CDR3 is 18 amino acids. CDR3 loop: CASSHSYDREYSNQPQHF. CDR3 sequence (DNA): TGTGCCAGCAGCCATAGCTACGACAGGGAATATAGCAATCAGCCCCAGCATTTT.

The gene calls are TRBV11-2 and TRBJ2-3; 10 bases are shared with TRBD2. Germline CDR1 and CDR2: SGHAT and FQNNGV. This CDR3 comprises 15 residues. V trimming: 6 bases; J trimming: 4 bases; junction bases outside the gene matches: 7. CDR3 amino acids: CASSSAGGQPDTQYF. As DNA, the CDR3 is TGTGCCAGCAGTTCAGCGGGGGGGCAACCAGATACGCAGTATTTT.